These 29 T cell receptor beta chains were all obtained from the same sample, sequenced in a study of STAT5B mutations in CD4+ large granular lymphocyte leukemia. Measured with immunoSEQ multiplex PCR; TCRdb has only the in-frame clones, and not every one. Of about 1,400 clones listed, around 80% are singletons. Sample: PBMCs. These receptors were obtained from a man between 65 and 85 years old with CD4+ T-cell large granular lymphocyte leukemia.

Only a few counts were recorded for this clone. V is TRBV2 and J is TRBJ1-1; TRBD1 is a possible D gene (6 bases). Trimming stripped 2 bases from V and 4 bases from J, with 11 bases between. The CDR3 has 14 amino acids. Germline V CDR1 and CDR2: SNHLY, FYNNEI. CDR3 sequence (DNA): TGTGCCAGCAGTGAATGGGGGGCCCGCACTGAAGCTTTCTTT. Translation gives CASSEWGARTEAFF. Variable domain in full (rest from reference TRBV2 and TRBJ1-1): EPEVTQTPSHQVTQMGQEVILRCVPISNHLYFYWYRQILGQKVEFLVSFYNNEISEKSEIFDDQFSVERPDGSNFTLKIRSTKLEDSAMYFCASSEWGARTEAFFGQGTRLTVV.

The gene calls are TRBV5-5 and TRBJ1-1, with unresolved D. V gave up 1 base and J gave up 0 bases, with 7 bases separating them. CDR1 and CDR2 from the germline V gene are SGHKS and YYEKEE (reference sequence). This CDR3 is built from 14 residues. This CDR3 reads CASSLQRMNTEAFF. CDR3 nucleotides: TGTGCCAGCAGCTTGCAGAGAATGAACACTGAAGCTTTCTTT.

V usage is TRBV28 and J usage is TRBJ2-7; 8 bases are shared with TRBD1. CDR3 length equals 15 residues. In germline, CDR1 is MDHEN, CDR2 SYDVKM. The trim removed 4 bases at V and 3 bases at J, leaving 8 bases unmatched. DNA of the CDR3: TGTGCCAGCAGTTATAAACCGGGACAGGACTACGAGCAGTACTTC. The encoded protein is CASSYKPGQDYEQYF.

This clone appeared once. The chain has TRBV10-1 and TRBJ2-6, with D possibly being TRBD2 (6 bases). The CDR3 extends over 18 amino acids. The germline V and J ends were trimmed by 3 bases and 2 bases, with 17 bases remaining between them. Germline V gene lookup returns CDR1 WNHNN and CDR2 SYGVQD (reference sequence). CDR3 in amino acids: CASSEGEGRPPGANVLTF. In nucleotides, the CDR3 is TGCGCCAGCAGTGAAGGTGAGGGGAGGCCACCTGGGGCCAACGTCCTGACTTTC.

The chain recombines TRBV19 with TRBJ2-3, with TRBD2 identical over 11 bases. The junction had 15 bases not matched to a gene; V was cut back by 5 bases and J by 5 bases. The CDR3 totals 18 residues. The germline V gene has CDR1 LNHDA and CDR2 SQIVND (reference sequence). CDR3: CASSPLGSGGAGGDTQYF. The CDR3 DNA follows: TGTGCCAGTAGTCCTCTGGGTAGCGGGGGGGCCGGGGGAGATACGCAGTATTTT.

CDR3 loop: CASSPGGGVDEAFF. CDR3 nucleotide sequence: TGCGCCAGCAGTCCCGGAGGGGGTGTGGATGAAGCTTTCTTT. The rearrangement uses TRBV5-1 and TRBJ1-1, with D maybe TRBD1 (6 bases). V was shortened by 5 bases and J by 7 bases, with 18 bases between the two germline ends. Germline loops: CDR1 SGHRS, CDR2 YFSETQ. The CDR3 extends over 14 amino acids. Full variable domain (rest looked up from reference TRBV5-1 and TRBJ1-1): KAGVTQTPRYLIKTRGQQVTLSCSPISGHRSVSWYQQTPGQGLQFLFEYFSETQRNKGNFPGRFSGRQFSNSRSEMNVSTLELGDSALYLCASSPGGGVDEAFFGQGTRLTVV.

This clone was detected once. The DNA for the CDR3 is TGCGCCAGCTCCACACAGGGAACGAACACTGAAGCTTTCTTT. Protein sequence: CASSTQGTNTEAFF. The chain recombines TRBV5-1 with TRBJ1-1, with D tentatively TRBD1 (6 bases). The CDR3 is made up of 14 amino acids. V was trimmed by 7 bases and J by 1 base, leaving 14 bases between them. Germline V CDR1 and CDR2: SGHRS, YFSETQ.

This clone was found once. V usage is TRBV4-3 and J usage is TRBJ2-5, with 14 bases that match TRBD2. The CDR3 runs 16 residues. Germline values: CDR1 LGHNA, CDR2 YSLEER. Trimming cost V 3 bases and J 4 bases; bases outside gene matches: 4. This chain's CDR3 is CASSQGLAGAGETQYF. For the CDR3, the DNA is TGCGCCAGCAGCCAGGGACTAGCGGGAGCTGGAGAGACCCAGTACTTC.

The chain links TRBV19 to TRBJ1-5, with a possible D match to TRBD1 (6 bases). CDR3 length equals 15 residues. The V end lost 8 bases, the J end lost 0 bases, and 14 bases lay between the germline ends. CDR1 is LNHDA, CDR2 SQIVND, per germline (reference sequence). The CDR3 sequence is CASDGGQISNQPQHF. CDR3 nucleotide sequence: TGTGCCAGTGACGGAGGACAGATTAGCAATCAGCCCCAGCATTTT.

This clone was seen once. The chain has TRBV7-2 and TRBJ1-1; 9 bases fit TRBD1. This CDR3 comprises 14 residues. Germline lookup yields CDR1 SGHTA and CDR2 FQGNSA. The V gene end was trimmed by 5 bases and the J gene end by 1 base; junction bases not matched to a gene: 2. CDR3 region: CASSRTGANTEAFF. For the CDR3, the DNA is TGTGCCAGCAGCCGGACAGGGGCGAACACTGAAGCTTTCTTT.

The rearrangement links TRBV9 to TRBJ1-2, with 7 bases lining up with TRBD1. This CDR3 is 14 amino acids long. The V segment lost 1 base and the J segment 8 bases; nucleotides outside the gene matches: 8. Germline CDR1 SGDLS, CDR2 YYNGEE. CDR3 in DNA: TGTGCCAGCAGCGTACATACAGGGGCTGAAGGCTACACCTTC. It translates to CASSVHTGAEGYTF.

The chain recombines TRBV5-6 with TRBJ2-3, with 9 bases fitting TRBD2. From germline, CDR1 is SGHDT and CDR2 YYEEEE. The CDR3 sequence is 17 residues long. J was trimmed by 0 bases and V by 0 bases; bases with no gene match: 5. The CDR3 DNA reads as TGTGCCAGCAGCTTGGAGGCTAGCGGGGCCAGCACAGATACGCAGTATTTT. It translates to CASSLEASGASTDTQYF. Filled out from reference TRBV5-6 and TRBJ2-3, the complete variable domain reads DAGVTQSPTHLIKTRGQQVTLRCSPKSGHDTVSWYQQALGQGPQFIFQYYEEEERQRGNFPDRFSGHQFPNYSSELNVNALLLGDSALYLCASSLEASGASTDTQYFGPGTRLTVL.

The rearrangement uses TRBV7-2 and TRBJ2-7; possibly TRBD2 for D (5 bases). From germline, CDR1 is SGHTA and CDR2 FQGNSA. Trimming stripped 9 bases from V and 0 bases from J, with 15 bases between. The CDR3 consists of 14 residues. The CDR3 DNA reads TGTGCCAGTGGGTGGGCGGGTCGCTCCTACGAGCAGTACGTC. This codes for CASGWAGRSYEQYV.

This chain links TRBV6-1 with TRBJ2-7; possibly TRBD1 for D (7 bases). The germline V gene encodes CDR1 MNHNS and CDR2 SASEGT. CDR3 length: 15 residues. Trimming cost V 5 bases and J 3 bases, with 17 bases left between them. The CDR3 loop is CASSSYAQGGYEQYV. The DNA for the CDR3 is TGTGCCAGCAGTTCCTACGCTCAGGGGGGCTACGAGCAGTACGTC.

This clone appeared a few times. J is TRBJ2-7 and V is TRBV13; 15 nucleotides line up with TRBD2. CDR3 length equals 17 residues. The germline V gene has CDR1 PRHDT and CDR2 FYEKMQ (reference sequence). The junction had 9 bases not matched to a gene; V was cut back by 5 bases and J by 4 bases. The DNA for the CDR3 is TGTGCCAGCAGCCACCGCGGGACTAGCGGGAGGCGGTACGAGCAGTACTTC. Amino acids: CASSHRGTSGRRYEQYF.

V gene TRBV23-1 combines with J gene TRBJ2-7; a possible D gene is TRBD1 (6 bases). TRBV23-1 is filed as an ORF, its function uncertain. Trimming removed 5 bases from V and 5 bases from J, with 16 bases in between. The CDR3 has 14 residues. CDR3 sequence: CASSWRQGPDEQYF. CDR3 DNA: TGCGCCAGCAGTTGGCGCCAGGGGCCCGACGAGCAGTACTTC.

The chain carries TRBV19 and TRBJ2-1, with no clear D. CDR1 LNHDA and CDR2 SQIVND come from the germline V gene (reference sequence). Trimming took 5 bases from V and 9 from J, leaving 8 bases between them. CDR3 length equals 11 residues. CDR3: CASSRLGEQFF. CDR3 sequence (DNA): TGTGCCAGTAGTCGCCTAGGTGAGCAGTTCTTC.

This clone was detected a few times. The junction differs from germline at one of its ends, possibly a read error. The V call is TRBV14, the J call TRBJ1-1; D perhaps matches TRBD1 (5 bases). This CDR3 comprises 15 residues. In germline, CDR1 is SGHDN, CDR2 FVKESK. This CDR3 reads CASSQEGLVNAEAFF. CDR3 DNA: TGTGCCAGCAGCCAAGAGGGACTGGTGAACGCTGAAGCTTTCTTT.

J is TRBJ1-4 and V is TRBV7-2, with 7 bases that match TRBD1. The V and J ends lost 4 bases and 6 bases, in that order; junction bases with no gene match: 5. Per germline, CDR1 SGHTA and CDR2 FQGNSA. CDR3 length: 14 amino acids. The DNA of the CDR3 is TGTGCCAGCAGCTACCGGGACAGCCATGAAAAACTGTTTTTT. Its protein product is CASSYRDSHEKLFF.

The table lists this clone with a count of one. J is TRBJ1-1 and V is TRBV29-1; a weak D match, TRBD1 (6 bases). The CDR3 runs to 14 residues. The ends were cut back, 4 bases at V and 4 bases at J, with 16 bases in the middle. CDR1 SQVTM and CDR2 ANQGSEA come from the germline V gene. The CDR3 bases are TGCAGCGTTGCCATACCTACAGGGACCACTGAAGCTTTCTTT. Translating it yields CSVAIPTGTTEAFF.

V is TRBV7-9 and J is TRBJ1-4; D unresolved. This CDR3 spans 16 amino acids. Germline V gives CDR1 SEHNR, CDR2 FQNEAQ (reference sequence). Deletions cut 1 base from V and 0 bases from J, with 9 bases between. This CDR3 is CASSLEGTTTNEKLFF. Written as DNA, the CDR3 is TGTGCCAGCAGCTTAGAGGGCACCACAACTAATGAAAAACTGTTTTTT.

The gene calls are TRBV10-3 and TRBJ2-5; D uncertain. The CDR3 is 16 amino acids. The germline CDR1 and CDR2 sequences are ENHRY and SYGVKD. V lost 3 bases to trimming and J lost 1 base, with 15 bases between them. As DNA, the CDR3 is TGTGCCATCAGTGACCCAGCAGGACCCTTCCAAGAGACCCAGTACTTC. Protein sequence: CAISDPAGPFQETQYF.

J is TRBJ2-1 and V is TRBV12-2; no DNA check was done on the table's D call, TRBD1. TRBV12-2 is flagged as a pseudogene. The CDR3 extends over 14 amino acids. The CDR3 reads CASRLVGTHNEQFF. For the CDR3, the DNA is TGTGCAAGTCGCTTAGTCGGGACACACAATGAGCAGTTCTTC.

The sample holds a few counts of this clone. This chain joins TRBV30 and TRBJ1-5; unclear D gene. Germline V CDR1 and CDR2: GTSNPN, SVGIG (reference sequence). The ends were cut back, 2 bases at V and 2 bases at J, with 13 bases in the middle. The CDR3 sequence is 15 residues long. The CDR3 region is CAWSSGQAGNQPQHF. In nucleotides, the CDR3 is TGTGCCTGGAGTTCCGGGCAAGCAGGCAATCAGCCCCAGCATTTT.

The V gene is TRBV2, the J gene TRBJ2-3; D tentatively fits TRBD1 or TRBD2 (5 bases each). Germline-derived CDR1 and CDR2 are SNHLY and FYNNEI. V was clipped by 4 bases and J by 1 base, with 12 bases between them. CDR3 length: 15 amino acids. In nucleotides, the CDR3 is TGTGCCAGCAGTGCTCCCGGGGCAGGCACAGATACGCAGTATTTT. Translated, it gives CASSAPGAGTDTQYF.

A few counts support this clone. The rearrangement uses TRBV28 and TRBJ1-1; D is possibly TRBD1 (6 bases). Trimming cost V 4 bases and J 1 base, with 16 bases left between them. The length of the CDR3 is 16 residues. Per germline, CDR1 MDHEN and CDR2 SYDVKM. The CDR3 DNA reads TGTGCCAGCAGTTCCCCTCTACAGGGTAGGAACACTGAAGCTTTCTTT. It codes for CASSSPLQGRNTEAFF.

This clone was picked up one time. V usage is TRBV7-2 and J usage is TRBJ2-3; D remains ambiguous. This CDR3 has 17 residues. Trimming cost V 5 bases and J 3 bases, with 21 bases left between them. CDR1 and CDR2 from the germline V gene are SGHTA and FQGNSA. This CDR3 reads CASSKNRAPRRTDTQYF. CDR3 coding DNA: TGTGCCAGCAGCAAAAACCGGGCCCCAAGACGGACAGATACGCAGTATTTT. The whole variable domain, remainder taken from reference TRBV7-2 and TRBJ2-3, is GAGVSQSPSNKVTEKGKDVELRCDPISGHTALYWYRQSLGQGLEFLIYFQGNSAPDKSGLPSDRFSAERTGGSVSTLTIQRTQQEDSAVYLCASSKNRAPRRTDTQYFGPGTRLTVL.

The V gene is TRBV18, the J gene TRBJ1-4; tentative D call: TRBD1 (5 bases). The germline V and J ends were trimmed by 3 bases and 6 bases, with 11 bases remaining between them. This CDR3 has 14 amino acids. The germline gives CDR1 KGHSH, CDR2 LQKENI. The CDR3 nucleotides are TGTGCCAGCTCACCTCGGGACGGCCATGAAAAACTGTTTTTT. Translated: CASSPRDGHEKLFF.

This rearrangement joins TRBV15 to TRBJ1-5; maybe TRBD1 (6 bases). Per the germline V gene, CDR1 is LNHNV and CDR2 is YYDKDF (reference sequence). This CDR3 is built from 15 residues. Trimming stripped 1 base from V and 5 bases from J, with 12 bases between. The CDR3 region is CATSRGGAGDQPQHF. Written as DNA, the CDR3 is TGTGCCACCAGCAGAGGAGGGGCAGGGGATCAGCCCCAGCATTTT.